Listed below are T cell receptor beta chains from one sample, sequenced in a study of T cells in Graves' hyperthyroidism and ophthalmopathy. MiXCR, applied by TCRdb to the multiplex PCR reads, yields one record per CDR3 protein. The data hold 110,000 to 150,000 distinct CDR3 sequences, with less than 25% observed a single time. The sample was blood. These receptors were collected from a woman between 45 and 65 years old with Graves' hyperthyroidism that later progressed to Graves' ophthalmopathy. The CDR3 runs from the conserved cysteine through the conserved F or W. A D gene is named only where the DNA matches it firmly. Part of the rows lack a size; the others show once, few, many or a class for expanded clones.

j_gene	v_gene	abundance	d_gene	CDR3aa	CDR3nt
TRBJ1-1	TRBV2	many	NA	CASRRRRVVGAFF	TGTGCCAGCAGGAGGAGACGGGTCGTAGGAGCTTTCTTT
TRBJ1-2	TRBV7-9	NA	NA	CASSLALGRVKGGYTF	TGTGCCAGCAGCTTAGCGCTAGGACGGGTTAAGGGTGGCTACACCTTC
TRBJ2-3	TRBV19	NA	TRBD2	CASSMGTSGTPDTQYF	TGTGCCAGTAGTATGGGGACTAGCGGGACCCCAGATACGCAGTATTTT
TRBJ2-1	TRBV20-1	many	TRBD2	CSASRGGNEQFF	TGCAGTGCTAGCCGGGGGGGAAATGAGCAGTTCTTC
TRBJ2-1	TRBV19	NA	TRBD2	CASSTASGRLPYNEQFF	TGTGCCAGTAGTACGGCTAGCGGGAGGCTCCCCTACAATGAGCAGTTCTTC
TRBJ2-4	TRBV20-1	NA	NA	CSAIMAREKNIQYF	TGCAGTGCTATAATGGCCCGGGAAAAAAACATTCAGTACTTC
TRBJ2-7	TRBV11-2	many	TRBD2	CASKGAGVGEQYF	TGTGCCAGTAAGGGAGCGGGAGTGGGCGAGCAGTACTTC
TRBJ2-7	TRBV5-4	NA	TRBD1	CASSLYRGYEQYF	TGTGCCAGCAGCTTATACAGGGGCTACGAGCAGTACTTC
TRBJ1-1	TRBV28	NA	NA	CASFSVSQTAKHPTRLEAFF	TGTGCCAGCTTCTCTGTGAGTCAAACTGCCAAACACCCCACCCGGCTTGAAGCTTTCTTT
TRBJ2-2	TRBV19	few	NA	CASSTGPGELFF	TGTGCCAGTAGTACAGGGCCCGGGGAGCTGTTTTTT
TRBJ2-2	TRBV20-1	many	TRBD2	CSARVLAGSNTGELFF	TGCAGTGCTAGGGTGCTAGCGGGATCGAACACCGGGGAGCTGTTTTTT
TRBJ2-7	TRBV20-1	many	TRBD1	CSARWSGQGPVQYF	TGCAGTGCTAGGTGGTCCGGACAGGGGCCCGTGCAGTACTTC
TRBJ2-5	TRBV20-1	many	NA	CSARPHSRQGETQYF	TGCAGTGCTAGACCACACTCCCGGCAAGGGGAGACCCAGTACTTC
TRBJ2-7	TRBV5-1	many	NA	CASRTTAASYEQYF	TGCGCCAGCAGGACAACGGCGGCCTCCTACGAGCAGTACTTC
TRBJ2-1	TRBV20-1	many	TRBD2	CSVTASGSGGLYNEQFF	TGCAGTGTTACGGCTAGCGGGAGTGGGGGTCTCTACAATGAGCAGTTCTTC
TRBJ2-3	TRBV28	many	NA	CASSFGSTDTQYF	TGTGCCAGCAGTTTCGGCAGCACAGATACGCAGTATTTT
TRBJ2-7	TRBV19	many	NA	CASNRNNGDEQYF	TGTGCCAGTAATCGGAACAATGGGGACGAGCAGTACTTC
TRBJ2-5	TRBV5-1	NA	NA	CASSLAHGTRETQYF	TGCGCCAGCAGCTTGGCCCACGGCACACGGGAGACCCAGTACTTC
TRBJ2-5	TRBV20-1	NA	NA	CSALRGETQYF	TGCAGTGCTCTTAGGGGAGAGACCCAGTACTTC
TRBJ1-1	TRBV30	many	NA	CAWSDGDAEAFF	TGTGCCTGGAGTGACGGGGACGCTGAAGCTTTCTTT
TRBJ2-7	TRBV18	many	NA	CASSPPSGGRNEQYF	TGTGCCAGCTCACCACCGTCAGGGGGGCGTAACGAGCAGTACTTC
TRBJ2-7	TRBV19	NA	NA	CASSHRGGNYEQYF	TGTGCCAGTAGTCACAGGGGGGGAAACTACGAGCAGTACTTC
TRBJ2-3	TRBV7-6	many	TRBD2	CASSLAASGMDTQYF	TGTGCCAGCAGCTTGGCGGCTAGCGGTATGGATACGCAGTATTTT